Listed below are T cell receptor beta chains from one sample, sequenced in a study of regulatory T cells in long-lasting Graves disease. TCRdb passed the multiplex PCR reads through MiXCR, listing each CDR3 protein once. The sample lists more than 400,000 distinct CDR3 sequences, about 15% occurring once. These data were also reused for a study on T cells in Graves' hyperthyroidism and ophthalmopathy.

The sequenced sample was peripheral blood mononuclear cells (PBMCs), obtained at new diagnosis, from a patient treated with antithyroid drugs. The receptors here all came from a woman between 25 and 40 years old with Graves disease. Each CDR3 is given with its conserved first and last residue. Each record gives: D gene, clone size, V gene, J gene, CDR3 protein, CDR3 DNA. D genes are given only for firm matches. Clone size appears in some rows only: once, few, many, or a class for an expanded clone.

NA	few	TRBV29-1	TRBJ2-1	CSVERTVSNEQFF	TGCAGCGTTGAGCGTACAGTTAGCAATGAGCAGTTCTTC
NA	many	TRBV2	TRBJ2-2	CASSEGFEGPTGELFF	TGTGCCAGCAGTGAAGGGTTTGAGGGGCCCACCGGGGAGCTGTTTTTT
NA	few	TRBV19	TRBJ1-2	CASSIQGQYNYYGYTF	TGTGCCAGTAGTATTCAAGGACAGTACAATTACTATGGCTACACCTTC
NA	many	TRBV28	TRBJ1-5	CASSPNQVMWDQPQHF	TGTGCCAGCAGTCCCAACCAGGTAATGTGGGATCAGCCCCAGCATTTT
NA	many	TRBV5-5	TRBJ2-7	CASSLRGGVVSYEQYF	TGTGCCAGCAGCTTGCGTGGCGGAGTGGTGTCCTACGAGCAGTACTTC
TRBD2	NA	TRBV7-9	TRBJ2-3	CASEAGVTDTQYF	TGTGCCTCCGAGGCGGGGGTCACAGATACGCAGTATTTT
NA	few	TRBV10-3	TRBJ2-1	CASLNREAGNEQFF	TGTGCCAGCCTGAACAGGGAAGCGGGCAATGAGCAGTTCTTC
NA	NA	TRBV6-2/TRBV6-3	TRBJ1-3	CASSERGGNTIYF	TGTGCCAGCAGTGAAAGGGGTGGAAACACCATATATTTT
NA	many	TRBV11-2	TRBJ2-7	CASSPVQGRRYEQYF	TGTGCCAGCAGCCCCGTGCAGGGCCGGCGCTACGAGCAGTACTTC
TRBD1	few	TRBV4-2	TRBJ2-6	CASSQRTGGAGANVLTF	TGTGCCAGCAGCCAGAGGACAGGGGGCGCTGGGGCCAACGTCCTGACTTTC
NA	many	TRBV2	TRBJ2-7	CASSVEGLRDEQYF	TGTGCCAGCAGTGTTGAGGGGTTAAGGGACGAGCAGTACTTC
NA	NA	TRBV5-6	TRBJ1-4	CASSLRPDGGEKLFF	TGTGCCAGCAGCTTGCGACCCGACGGGGGTGAAAAACTGTTTTTT
NA	many	TRBV5-1	TRBJ1-1	CASSFTTGWDTEAFF	TGCGCCAGCAGCTTTACGACAGGATGGGACACTGAAGCTTTCTTT
NA	many	TRBV7-2	TRBJ1-1	CASFGRGNTEAFF	TGTGCCAGCTTTGGGAGAGGGAACACTGAAGCTTTCTTT
NA	many	TRBV7-2	TRBJ2-7	CASSQSRDLYEQYF	TGTGCCAGCAGTCAGAGCCGGGACCTCTACGAGCAGTACTTC
NA	NA	TRBV18	TRBJ2-1	CASSPPSYSYNEQFF	TGTGCCAGCTCACCACCCTCATACAGTTACAATGAGCAGTTCTTC
TRBD2	NA	TRBV7-3	TRBJ2-5	CASSFMGLAGETQYF	TGTGCCAGCAGCTTTATGGGACTAGCGGGAGAGACCCAGTACTTC
NA	many	TRBV5-1	TRBJ1-1	CASSQYRAVNTEAFF	TGTGCCAGCAGCCAGTACAGGGCGGTGAACACTGAAGCTTTCTTT
NA	NA	TRBV12-3/TRBV12-4	TRBJ1-1	CASRRSGGGRTEAFF	TGTGCCAGCAGAAGATCAGGTGGGGGGCGAACTGAAGCTTTCTTT
TRBD1	few	TRBV10-3	TRBJ2-7	CAISSRDSLARPIEQYF	TGTGCCATCAGCTCCCGGGACAGTTTAGCCCGCCCCATCGAGCAGTACTTC
NA	many	TRBV7-2	TRBJ2-5	CASSSRYSETQYF	TGTGCCAGCAGCTCGCGATATAGCGAGACCCAGTACTTC
NA	NA	TRBV2	TRBJ2-6	CASKGISGANVLTF	TGTGCCAGCAAAGGGATCTCTGGGGCCAACGTCCTGACTTTC
NA	few	TRBV29-1	TRBJ1-2	CSVEGGGDGYTF	TGCAGCGTTGAAGGGGGCGGCGATGGCTACACCTTC
NA	many	TRBV3-1	TRBJ1-4	CASSRDWSNEKLFF	TGTGCCAGCAGCCGTGACTGGTCAAATGAAAAACTGTTTTTT
TRBD2	NA	TRBV5-1	TRBJ2-7	CASSYMAGGPGEQYF	TGCGCCAGCAGCTACATGGCGGGAGGGCCGGGGGAGCAGTACTTC
TRBD2	few	TRBV27	TRBJ2-1	CASSGKTGGSYNEQFF	TGTGCCAGCAGCGGGAAGACCGGGGGGTCCTACAATGAGCAGTTCTTC
NA	many	TRBV12-3/TRBV12-4	TRBJ2-7	CASSRGDEQYF	TGTGCCAGCAGTAGAGGGGACGAGCAGTACTTC
TRBD1	many	TRBV6-1	TRBJ2-1	CASSGRDRYNEQFF	TGTGCCAGCAGCGGAAGGGACAGGTACAATGAGCAGTTCTTC
NA	NA	TRBV27	TRBJ1-6	CASGGSYNSPLHF	TGTGCCAGTGGAGGGAGTTATAATTCACCCCTCCACTTT
TRBD1	many	TRBV12-3/TRBV12-4	TRBJ2-7	CASKPGQGWGEQYF	TGTGCCAGCAAACCGGGACAGGGATGGGGCGAGCAGTACTTC
TRBD1	NA	TRBV19	TRBJ1-6	CASSISGQGRSPLHF	TGTGCCAGTAGTATTTCGGGACAGGGTCGTTCACCCCTCCACTTT
NA	many	TRBV6-1	TRBJ1-5	CASRKRGGGNQPQHF	TGTGCCAGCAGGAAAAGAGGGGGAGGTAATCAGCCCCAGCATTTT
NA	once	TRBV28	TRBJ1-2	CASSWRSNSGAVGVGYTF	TGTGCCAGCAGTTGGCGAAGTAACTCAGGGGCGGTGGGGGTTGGCTACACCTTC
NA	many	TRBV18	TRBJ2-3	CASSNGGFRADTQYF	TGTGCCAGTTCCAACGGCGGTTTTCGGGCAGATACGCAGTATTTT
NA	medium-sized	TRBV11-2	TRBJ1-2	CASSPGSSFYGYTF	TGTGCCAGCAGTCCAGGGTCAAGCTTTTATGGCTACACCTTC
NA	many	TRBV3-1	TRBJ2-7	CASKPRESGEKQYF	TGTGCCAGCAAACCAAGAGAGAGCGGCGAGAAGCAGTACTTC
NA	many	TRBV20-1	TRBJ2-7	CSASEPGGWGYEQYF	TGCAGTGCTAGTGAGCCCGGGGGTTGGGGCTACGAGCAGTACTTC
TRBD1	many	TRBV18	TRBJ2-1	CASSHRGLRVNEQFF	TGTGCCAGCTCTCACAGGGGGCTTAGGGTAAATGAGCAGTTCTTC
NA	few	TRBV11-2	TRBJ2-3	CASSLALWGSADTQYF	TGTGCCAGCAGCTTAGCCCTTTGGGGGAGCGCAGATACGCAGTATTTT
NA	many	TRBV28	TRBJ1-5	CASTQGTGFQPQHF	TGTGCCAGCACGCAGGGGACGGGGTTTCAGCCCCAGCATTTT
TRBD1	NA	TRBV28	TRBJ1-2	CASSPPGQGLNGYTF	TGTGCCAGCAGTCCCCCGGGACAGGGACTGAACGGCTACACCTTC
NA	many	TRBV18	TRBJ1-1	CASSPSGVNTEAFF	TGTGCCAGCTCACCAAGCGGGGTGAACACTGAAGCTTTCTTT
NA	few	TRBV10-3	TRBJ1-6	CAIRVTPYNSPLHF	TGTGCCATCAGGGTGACCCCCTATAATTCACCCCTCCACTTT
TRBD1	many	TRBV29-1	TRBJ2-5	CSVGTGWYQETQYF	TGCAGCGTTGGGACAGGATGGTACCAAGAGACCCAGTACTTC
TRBD2	NA	TRBV3-1	TRBJ2-5	CASSPQWGGGETQYF	TGTGCCAGCAGCCCACAGTGGGGGGGGGGAGAGACCCAGTACTTC
TRBD2	many	TRBV7-2	TRBJ2-7	CASSPLAGAVWEQYF	TGTGCCAGCAGCCCGCTAGCGGGAGCCGTGTGGGAGCAGTACTTC
TRBD2	many	TRBV30	TRBJ2-7	CAWRGLAYEQYF	TGTGCCTGGAGGGGACTAGCCTACGAGCAGTACTTC
NA	NA	TRBV29-1	TRBJ1-2	CSVGEGGNSDGYTF	TGCAGCGTTGGAGAGGGCGGGAACTCGGATGGCTACACCTTC
TRBD1	many	TRBV29-1	TRBJ2-3	CSVESEDRGLPDTQYF	TGCAGCGTTGAATCCGAAGACAGGGGGCTGCCAGATACGCAGTATTTT
TRBD1	many	TRBV7-4	TRBJ1-1	CASSPTGSDTEAFF	TGTGCCAGCAGCCCGACAGGGTCGGACACTGAAGCTTTCTTT
TRBD1	many	TRBV3-1	TRBJ2-7	CASSQDGGQGYEQYF	TGTGCCAGCAGCCAAGATGGCGGACAGGGCTACGAGCAGTACTTC
TRBD2	many	TRBV12-3/TRBV12-4	TRBJ2-3	CASSDRAGGLGTDTQYF	TGTGCCAGCAGTGACAGAGCGGGAGGGCTAGGCACAGATACGCAGTATTTT
NA	few	TRBV28	TRBJ1-5	CASTADSLNQPQHF	TGTGCCAGCACCGCGGACAGCTTAAATCAGCCCCAGCATTTT
NA	NA	TRBV30	TRBJ2-7	CARTGGDRSAGLSF	TGTGCACGAACGGGAGGGGACAGGTCCGCCGGATTGAGCTTC
NA	many	TRBV18	TRBJ2-3	CASSPIVTTVSTDTQYF	TGTGCCAGCTCACCCATCGTTACGACAGTTAGCACAGATACGCAGTATTTT
TRBD1	many	TRBV5-1	TRBJ2-1	CASSLDRANNEQFF	TGCGCCAGCAGCTTAGACAGGGCAAACAATGAGCAGTTCTTC
NA	many	TRBV20-1	TRBJ1-1	CSAILTTNTEAFF	TGCAGTGCTATTTTGACAACGAACACTGAAGCTTTCTTT